The rows below give T cell receptor beta chains drawn from one sample of a study of a mutant IDH1 vaccine in newly diagnosed glioma. Sequencing used immunoSEQ multiplex PCR; TCRdb keeps in-frame clones, though not all of them. The repertoire consists of around 100,000 clones, with approximately 80% occurring once and the leading ten covering less than 6.5%. Here the sequenced sample was PBMCs, taken from a glioma patient treated with radiotherapy, temozolomide or both. These receptors all stem from a man in his forties or fifties with glioma. Some clones in this sample may be carry-over from other donors' samples. Each CDR3 is given with its conserved first and last residue. The order of the fields is CDR3 protein, CDR3 DNA, D gene, CDR3 length, V gene, J gene, clone size. D genes are given only for firm matches. For some rows the clone size is stated as once, few or many, or as a class when expanded; others skip it.

CDR3: CASSIRQGVYEQYF
DNA: TGCGCCAGCAGCATAAGACAGGGTGTCTACGAGCAGTACTTC
D: TRBD1
length: 14
V: TRBV5-1
J: TRBJ2-7
size: -

CDR3: CASKNRTGRKGYGYTF
DNA: TGTGCCAGTAAAAATCGGACAGGGAGGAAGGGCTATGGCTACACCTTC
D: TRBD1
length: 16
V: TRBV19
J: TRBJ1-2
size: -

CDR3: CASSDPGTATNEKLFF
DNA: TGTGCCAGCAGTGACCCCGGGACTGCAACTAATGAAAAACTGTTTTTT
D: -
length: 16
V: TRBV2
J: TRBJ1-4
size: -

CDR3: CASAYRAGYTF
DNA: TGTGCCAGCGCTTACAGGGCTGGCTACACCTTC
D: -
length: 11
V: TRBV2
J: TRBJ1-2
size: once

CDR3: CASSYGGTNEKLFF
DNA: TGTGCCAGCAGTTACGGGGGTACTAATGAAAAACTGTTTTTT
D: -
length: 14
V: TRBV6-6
J: TRBJ1-4
size: -

CDR3: CASSVFGRISGNTIYF
DNA: TGTGCCAGTAGTGTCTTCGGACGGATCTCTGGAAACACCATATATTTT
D: -
length: 16
V: TRBV19
J: TRBJ1-3
size: -

CDR3: CASSFGDRAYNEQFF
DNA: TGTGCCAGCAGCTTTGGGGACAGGGCCTACAATGAGCAGTTCTTC
D: TRBD1
length: 15
V: TRBV5-6
J: TRBJ2-1
size: medium-sized

CDR3: CASSGTRYSGNTIYF
DNA: TGTGCCAGCAGTGGGACGCGATACTCTGGAAACACCATATATTTT
D: -
length: 15
V: TRBV2
J: TRBJ1-3
size: few

CDR3: CASSFRTGDYGYTF
DNA: TGCGCCAGCAGCTTCCGGACAGGTGACTATGGCTACACCTTC
D: TRBD1
length: 14
V: TRBV5-1
J: TRBJ1-2
size: -

CDR3: CASSVGGRQANEKLFF
DNA: TGTGCCAGCAGCGTAGGAGGGAGGCAGGCTAATGAAAAACTGTTTTTT
D: -
length: 16
V: TRBV9
J: TRBJ1-4
size: -

CDR3: CATSRDRSRPQHF
DNA: TGTGCCACCAGCAGAGATCGGTCTAGGCCCCAGCATTTT
D: -
length: 13
V: TRBV15
J: TRBJ1-5
size: -

CDR3: CSVEEKTDTQYF
DNA: TGCAGCGTTGAAGAAAAAACAGATACGCAGTATTTT
D: -
length: 12
V: TRBV29-1
J: TRBJ2-3
size: -

CDR3: CASSWSATGELFF
DNA: TGTGCCAGCTCATGGTCCGCCACCGGGGAGCTGTTTTTT
D: -
length: 13
V: TRBV18
J: TRBJ2-2
size: many

CDR3: CASSEADREAFF
DNA: TGTGCCAGCAGTGAGGCGGACAGGGAAGCTTTCTTT
D: TRBD1
length: 12
V: TRBV6-1
J: TRBJ1-1
size: -

CDR3: CASGAGGLSYEQYF
DNA: TGCGCCAGCGGGGCAGGTGGTCTTTCCTACGAGCAGTACTTC
D: -
length: 14
V: TRBV5-1
J: TRBJ2-7
size: -

CDR3: CASSLAVSNYGYTF
DNA: TGCGCCAGCAGCTTGGCAGTTTCCAACTATGGCTACACCTTC
D: -
length: 14
V: TRBV5-1
J: TRBJ1-2
size: -

CDR3: CASSFRGLDTDTQYF
DNA: TGTGCCAGCAGCTTTCGGGGGCTCGACACAGATACGCAGTATTTT
D: -
length: 15
V: TRBV13
J: TRBJ2-3
size: once

CDR3: CASSESGTGELFF
DNA: TGCGCCAGCAGTGAGTCGGGTACCGGGGAGCTGTTTTTT
D: -
length: 13
V: TRBV10-1
J: TRBJ2-2
size: -

CDR3: CAWSLGLAGGQETQYF
DNA: TGTGCCTGGAGTCTGGGACTAGCGGGGGGACAAGAGACCCAGTACTTC
D: TRBD2
length: 16
V: TRBV30
J: TRBJ2-5
size: -

CDR3: CASSPQGDSGANVLTF
DNA: TGTGCCAGCAGCCCACAGGGTGACTCTGGGGCCAACGTCCTGACTTTC
D: -
length: 16
V: TRBV7-8
J: TRBJ2-6
size: -

CDR3: CASSYLRDNYEQYF
DNA: TGTGCCAGCAGCTACCTCAGGGACAACTACGAGCAGTACTTC
D: -
length: 14
V: TRBV7-2
J: TRBJ2-7
size: once

CDR3: CASSPRSTKNIQYF
DNA: TGTGCCAGCAGCCCCCGTTCCACCAAAAACATTCAGTACTTC
D: -
length: 14
V: TRBV7-2
J: TRBJ2-4
size: -

CDR3: CASRGSRALYYGYTF
DNA: TGTGCCAGCAGAGGGTCTAGGGCCCTGTACTATGGCTACACCTTC
D: -
length: 15
V: TRBV5-8
J: TRBJ1-2
size: -

CDR3: CASSDRVQPQHF
DNA: TGTGCCAGTAGCGACAGGGTTCAGCCCCAGCATTTT
D: TRBD1
length: 12
V: TRBV19
J: TRBJ1-5
size: -

CDR3: CASSSGQVYNEKLFF
DNA: TGCGCCAGCAGCTCCGGACAGGTTTATAATGAAAAACTGTTTTTT
D: TRBD1
length: 15
V: TRBV5-1
J: TRBJ1-4
size: -

CDR3: CATSRDRADTNYGYTF
DNA: TGTGCCACCAGCAGAGATCGGGCAGACACTAACTATGGCTACACCTTC
D: -
length: 16
V: TRBV15
J: TRBJ1-2
size: -

CDR3: CASSTDRGRSEQYF
DNA: TGTGCCAGCAGCACGGACAGGGGAAGGAGCGAGCAGTACTTC
D: TRBD1
length: 14
V: TRBV27
J: TRBJ2-7
size: -

CDR3: CASSLVVTGPQFF
DNA: TGTGCCAGCAGCTTAGTGGTCACCGGGCCGCAGTTCTTC
D: -
length: 13
V: TRBV7-9
J: TRBJ2-1
size: once

CDR3: CASSLPGNTEAFF
DNA: TGTGCCAGCAGTCTCCCGGGGAACACTGAAGCTTTCTTT
D: -
length: 13
V: TRBV6-6
J: TRBJ1-1
size: -

CDR3: CASSLADERPQHF
DNA: TGTGCCAGCAGCTTAGCAGACGAGCGGCCCCAGCATTTT
D: -
length: 13
V: TRBV7-2
J: TRBJ1-5
size: -

CDR3: CASRPGRGNTEAFF
DNA: TGTGCCAGCAGACCCGGCCGAGGGAACACTGAAGCTTTCTTT
D: -
length: 14
V: TRBV6-5
J: TRBJ1-1
size: -

CDR3: CASRSRRASGVSGELFF
DNA: TGTGCCAGCAGATCCCGACGGGCTAGCGGGGTCTCTGGGGAGCTGTTTTTT
D: TRBD2
length: 17
V: TRBV11-1
J: TRBJ2-2
size: -

CDR3: CASRETTTGPGNQPQHF
DNA: TGTGCCAGCAGAGAAACGACGACAGGGCCGGGCAATCAGCCCCAGCATTTT
D: TRBD1
length: 17
V: TRBV6-1
J: TRBJ1-5
size: -

CDR3: CATSRATAGTAAYEQYF
DNA: TGTGCCACCAGCAGAGCAACCGCCGGGACAGCAGCCTACGAGCAGTACTTC
D: TRBD1
length: 17
V: TRBV15
J: TRBJ2-7
size: once

CDR3: CASSLGVSYEQYF
DNA: TGCGCCAGCAGCTTGGGAGTCTCCTACGAGCAGTACTTC
D: -
length: 13
V: TRBV5-1
J: TRBJ2-7
size: -

CDR3: CASSGGRGPRETQYF
DNA: TGTGCCAGCAGTGGGGGGCGGGGGCCGCGGGAGACCCAGTACTTC
D: -
length: 15
V: TRBV5-4
J: TRBJ2-5
size: -

CDR3: CAWSVNVPAGTQYF
DNA: TGTGCCTGGAGTGTTAACGTCCCCGCCGGTACGCAGTATTTT
D: -
length: 14
V: TRBV30
J: TRBJ2-3
size: -

CDR3: CAWTPGVETQYF
DNA: TGTGCCTGGACTCCGGGGGTTGAGACCCAGTACTTC
D: -
length: 12
V: TRBV30
J: TRBJ2-5
size: -

CDR3: CASSLGAGPSYEQYF
DNA: TGTGCCAGCAGCTTAGGGGCCGGGCCTTCCTACGAGCAGTACTTC
D: -
length: 15
V: TRBV11-3
J: TRBJ2-7
size: -

CDR3: CASSRLGEGWAFF
DNA: TGTGCCAGCAGCCGTCTAGGGGAGGGTTGGGCTTTCTTT
D: -
length: 13
V: TRBV7-9
J: TRBJ1-1
size: -